This TCR beta chain derives from a study of blood T cells in healthy people across ages. General observations from the study: There was a strong correlation between TCR beta diversity and naive T cell percentage.

About this clonotype: Its antigen remains unknown.

The use of a sample-barcoded 5' primer and a J-beta primer mix characterized a second PCR of roughly 6 to 11 cycles. Each cDNA molecule was tagged by a template-switch adaptor with 12 random nucleotides. MiXCR, applied by TCRdb to the 5' RACE reads, yields one record per CDR3 protein. Of about 1,500,000 distinct CDR3 sequences listed, 28% are singletons. This CDR3 spans 13 amino acids. Germline CDR1 ENHRY, CDR2 SYGVKD. The V gene lost 6 bases and the J gene lost 4 bases, with 10 bases spanning the gap. This receptor was obtained from a woman in her twenties or thirties in good health. The chain has TRBV10-3 and TRBJ2-1, with D perhaps assigned TRBD1 or TRBD2 (5 bases each). Sequences were obtained from blood. CDR3 in amino acids: CAISRDQYNEQFF. CDR3 DNA: TGTGCCATCAGCCGGGACCAATACAATGAGCAGTTCTTC.